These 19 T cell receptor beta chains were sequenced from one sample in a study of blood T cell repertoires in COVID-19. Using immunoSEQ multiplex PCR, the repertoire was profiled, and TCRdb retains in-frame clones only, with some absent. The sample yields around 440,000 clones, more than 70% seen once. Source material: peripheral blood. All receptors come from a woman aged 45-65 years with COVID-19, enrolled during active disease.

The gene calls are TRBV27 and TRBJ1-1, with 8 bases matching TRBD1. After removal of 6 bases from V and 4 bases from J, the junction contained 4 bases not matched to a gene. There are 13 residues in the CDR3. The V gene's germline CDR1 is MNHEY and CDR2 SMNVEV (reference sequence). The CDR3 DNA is TGTGCCAGCAGCAAACAGGGGGTCACTGAAGCTTTCTTT. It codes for CASSKQGVTEAFF.

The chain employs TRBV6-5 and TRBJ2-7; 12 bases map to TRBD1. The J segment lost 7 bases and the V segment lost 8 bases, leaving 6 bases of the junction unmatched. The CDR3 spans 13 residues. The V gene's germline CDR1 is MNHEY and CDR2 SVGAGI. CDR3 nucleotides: TGTGCCAGCGCGGGACAGGGGGCGCGAGAGCAGTACTTC. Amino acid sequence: CASAGQGAREQYF.

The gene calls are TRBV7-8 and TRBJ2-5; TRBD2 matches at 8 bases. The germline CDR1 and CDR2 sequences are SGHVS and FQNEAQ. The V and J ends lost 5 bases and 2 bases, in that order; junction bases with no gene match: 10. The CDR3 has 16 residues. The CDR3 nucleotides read TGTGCCAGCAGCCCAATCGTGCCTAGCGGGCAAGAGACCCAGTACTTC. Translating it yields CASSPIVPSGQETQYF.

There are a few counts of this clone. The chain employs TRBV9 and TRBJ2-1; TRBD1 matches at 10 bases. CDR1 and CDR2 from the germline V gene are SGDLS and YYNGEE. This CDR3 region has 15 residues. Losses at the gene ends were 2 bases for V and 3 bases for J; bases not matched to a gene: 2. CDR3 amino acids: CASSVGDRGYNEQFF. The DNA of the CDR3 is TGTGCCAGCAGCGTTGGGGACAGGGGCTACAATGAGCAGTTCTTC.

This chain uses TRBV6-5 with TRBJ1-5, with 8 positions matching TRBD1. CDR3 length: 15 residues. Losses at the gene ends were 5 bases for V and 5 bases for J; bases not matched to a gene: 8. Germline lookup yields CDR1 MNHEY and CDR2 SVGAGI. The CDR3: CASSTTGGNYQPQHF. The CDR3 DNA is TGTGCCAGCAGTACCACAGGGGGAAACTATCAGCCCCAGCATTTT.

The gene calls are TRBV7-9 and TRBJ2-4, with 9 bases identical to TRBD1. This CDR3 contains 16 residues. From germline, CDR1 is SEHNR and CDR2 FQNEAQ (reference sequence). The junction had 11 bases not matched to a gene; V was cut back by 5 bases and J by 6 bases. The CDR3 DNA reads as TGTGCCAGCAGCCCCCTTCAACAGGGGGCGAGAAACATTCAGTACTTC. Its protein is CASSPLQQGARNIQYF.

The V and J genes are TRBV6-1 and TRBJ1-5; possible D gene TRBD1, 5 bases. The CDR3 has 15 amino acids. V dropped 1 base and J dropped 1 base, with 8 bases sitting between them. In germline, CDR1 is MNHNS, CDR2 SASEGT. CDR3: CASSEEGLSNQPQHF. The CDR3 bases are TGTGCCAGCAGTGAAGAGGGACTGAGCAATCAGCCCCAGCATTTT.

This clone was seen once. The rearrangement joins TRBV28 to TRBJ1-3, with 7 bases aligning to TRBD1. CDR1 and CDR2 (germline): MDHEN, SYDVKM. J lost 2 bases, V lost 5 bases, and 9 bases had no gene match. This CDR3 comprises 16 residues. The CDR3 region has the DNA TGTGCCAGCAGTGCGTCCGGGACAGAGCCTGGAAACACCATATATTTT. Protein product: CASSASGTEPGNTIYF.

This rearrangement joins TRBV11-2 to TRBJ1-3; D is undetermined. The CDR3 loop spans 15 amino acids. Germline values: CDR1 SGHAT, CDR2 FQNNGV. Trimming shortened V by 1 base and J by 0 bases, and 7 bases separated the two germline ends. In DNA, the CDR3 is TGTGCCAGCAGCTTAGGATCCGGCTCTGGAAACACCATATATTTT. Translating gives CASSLGSGSGNTIYF.

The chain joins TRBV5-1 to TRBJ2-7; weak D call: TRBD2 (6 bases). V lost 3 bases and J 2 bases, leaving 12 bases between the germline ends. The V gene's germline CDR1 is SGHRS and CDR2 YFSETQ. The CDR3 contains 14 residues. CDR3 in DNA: TGCGCCAGCAGCTCGGAGGGACTCACCTACGAGCAGTACTTC. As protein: CASSSEGLTYEQYF.

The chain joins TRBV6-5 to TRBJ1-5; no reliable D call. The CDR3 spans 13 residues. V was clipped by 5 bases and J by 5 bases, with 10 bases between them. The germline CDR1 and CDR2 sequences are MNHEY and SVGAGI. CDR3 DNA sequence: TGTGCCAGCAGTCCTCTCCAGTATCAGCCCCAGCATTTT. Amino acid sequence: CASSPLQYQPQHF.

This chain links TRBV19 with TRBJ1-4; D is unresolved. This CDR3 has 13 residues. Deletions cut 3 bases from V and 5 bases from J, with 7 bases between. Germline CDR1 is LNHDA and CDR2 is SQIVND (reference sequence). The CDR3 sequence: CASSIGVNEKLFF. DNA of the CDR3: TGTGCCAGTAGTATCGGGGTAAATGAAAAACTGTTTTTT.

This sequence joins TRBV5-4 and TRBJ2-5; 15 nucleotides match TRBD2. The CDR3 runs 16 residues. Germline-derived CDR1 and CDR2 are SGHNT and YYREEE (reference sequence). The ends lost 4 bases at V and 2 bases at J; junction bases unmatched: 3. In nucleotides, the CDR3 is TGTGCCAGCAGCGACGGGACTAGCGGGGGGCAAGAGACCCAGTACTTC. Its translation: CASSDGTSGGQETQYF.

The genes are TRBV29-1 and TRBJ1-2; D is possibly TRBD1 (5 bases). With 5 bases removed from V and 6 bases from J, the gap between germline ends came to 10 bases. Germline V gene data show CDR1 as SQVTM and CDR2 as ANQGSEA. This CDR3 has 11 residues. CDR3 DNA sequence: TGCAGCGTTTACAGCAGGGATGGCTACACCTTC. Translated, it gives CSVYSRDGYTF.

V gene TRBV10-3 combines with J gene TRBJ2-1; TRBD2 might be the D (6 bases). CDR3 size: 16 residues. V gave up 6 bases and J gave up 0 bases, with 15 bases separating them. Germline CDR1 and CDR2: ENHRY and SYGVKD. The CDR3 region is CAIRGDSTSSYNEQFF. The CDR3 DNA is TGTGCCATCAGGGGGGACTCGACGAGCTCCTACAATGAGCAGTTCTTC.

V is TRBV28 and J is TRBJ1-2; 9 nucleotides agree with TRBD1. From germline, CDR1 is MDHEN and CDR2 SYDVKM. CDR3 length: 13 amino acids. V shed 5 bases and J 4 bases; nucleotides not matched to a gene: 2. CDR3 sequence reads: CASSTGGLYGYTF. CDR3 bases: TGTGCCAGCAGTACAGGGGGCCTCTATGGCTACACCTTC.

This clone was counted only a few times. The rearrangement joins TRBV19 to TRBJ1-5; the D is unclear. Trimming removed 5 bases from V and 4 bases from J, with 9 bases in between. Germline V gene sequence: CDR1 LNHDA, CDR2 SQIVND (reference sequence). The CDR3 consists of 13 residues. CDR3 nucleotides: TGTGCCAGTAGTTCCTCGGGGAATCAGCCCCAGCATTTT. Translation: CASSSSGNQPQHF.

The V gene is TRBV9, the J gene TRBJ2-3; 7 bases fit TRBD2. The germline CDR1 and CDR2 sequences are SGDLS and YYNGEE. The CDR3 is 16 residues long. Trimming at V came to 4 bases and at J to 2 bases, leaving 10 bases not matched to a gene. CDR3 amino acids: CASSPMGGGSTDTQYF. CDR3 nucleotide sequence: TGTGCCAGCAGCCCAATGGGGGGGGGATCCACAGATACGCAGTATTTT. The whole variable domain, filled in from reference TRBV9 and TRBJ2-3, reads DSGVTQTPKHLITATGQRVTLRCSPRSGDLSVYWYQQSLDQGLQFLIQYYNGEERAKGNILERFSAQQFPDLHSELNLSSLELGDSALYFCASSPMGGGSTDTQYFGPGTRLTVL.

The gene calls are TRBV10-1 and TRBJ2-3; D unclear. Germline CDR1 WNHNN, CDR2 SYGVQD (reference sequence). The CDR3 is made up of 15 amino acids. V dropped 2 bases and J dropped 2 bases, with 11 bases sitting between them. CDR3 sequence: CASSESRHPTDTQYF. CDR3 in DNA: TGCGCCAGCAGTGAGAGCCGACATCCCACAGATACGCAGTATTTT.